The rows below give T cell receptor beta chains drawn from one sample of a study of T cells in Graves' hyperthyroidism and ophthalmopathy. Using its own MiXCR run on the multiplex PCR reads, TCRdb lists one record per CDR3 protein. This sample has fewer than 250,000 distinct CDR3 sequences, with approximately 24% found just once. Source material: blood. These receptors came from a woman between 35 and 50 years old with Graves' ophthalmopathy. Both conserved end residues are part of each CDR3. A D gene is named only where the DNA matches it firmly. Clone size is stated in some rows and not others, as once, few, many or a class when expanded.

D | size | J | V | CDR3 | DNA
TRBD1 | many | TRBJ2-5 | TRBV4-2 | CASSFGQGVETQYF | TGTGCCAGCAGCTTCGGACAGGGGGTAGAGACCCAGTACTTC
. | . | TRBJ2-6 | TRBV11-1 | CASLGTQPSGANVLTF | TGTGCCAGCCTCGGGACACAGCCCTCTGGGGCCAACGTCCTGACTTTC
TRBD2 | many | TRBJ2-5 | TRBV5-1 | CASSLVLASKETQYF | TGCGCCAGCAGCTTGGTACTAGCGAGTAAAGAGACCCAGTACTTC
. | many | TRBJ1-5 | TRBV12-3/TRBV12-4 | CASSLSWTGSNQPQHF | TGTGCCAGCAGTTTAAGTTGGACCGGTAGCAATCAGCCCCAGCATTTT
. | . | TRBJ1-1 | TRBV5-4 | CASSLSLGGPGNTEAFF | TGTGCCAGCAGCTTGTCTCTCGGGGGGCCGGGGAACACTGAAGCTTTCTTT
. | many | TRBJ2-5 | TRBV6-1 | CASSNRETQYF | TGTGCCAGCAGTAACCGCGAGACCCAGTACTTC
. | few | TRBJ2-2 | TRBV14 | CASSQALGNTGELFF | TGTGCCAGCAGCCAAGCTCTCGGAAACACCGGGGAGCTGTTTTTT
. | . | TRBJ2-6 | TRBV12-5 | CASGFQGSGANVLTF | TGTGCTAGTGGTTTTCAGGGCTCTGGGGCCAACGTCCTGACTTTC
. | many | TRBJ2-7 | TRBV13 | CASSFTAHEQYF | TGTGCCAGCAGCTTTACGGCCCACGAGCAGTACTTC
. | . | TRBJ2-2 | TRBV5-1 | CASSLGGQVAELFF | TGCGCCAGCAGCTTGGGGGGCCAGGTCGCGGAGCTGTTTTTT
. | many | TRBJ2-7 | TRBV20-1 | CSAKPVKVSSYEQYF | TGCAGTGCTAAACCCGTTAAGGTCAGCTCCTACGAGCAGTACTTC
TRBD2 | many | TRBJ2-5 | TRBV19 | CASSMSGTETQYF | TGTGCCAGTAGTATGAGCGGGACGGAGACCCAGTACTTC
. | . | TRBJ2-5 | TRBV24-1 | CATSDGSRETQYF | TGTGCCACCAGTGACGGTAGCAGGGAGACCCAGTACTTC
. | few | TRBJ2-5 | TRBV9 | CASSVGDRGGLQETQYF | TGTGCCAGCAGCGTAGGGGATCGGGGTGGTCTTCAAGAGACCCAGTACTTC
. | . | TRBJ1-6 | TRBV6-1 | CASRSSLTGGDNSPLHF | TGTGCCAGCAGATCCAGTTTGACCGGGGGAGATAATTCACCCCTCCACTTT
. | . | TRBJ1-1 | TRBV18 | CASSLMEHTEAFF | TGTGCCAGCTCACTCATGGAGCACACTGAAGCTTTCTTT
. | . | TRBJ1-5 | TRBV6-1 | CASRMGRQPQHF | TGTGCCAGCAGGATGGGCAGGCAGCCCCAGCATTTT
TRBD1 | many | TRBJ2-5 | TRBV19 | CASSTGTGEGETQYF | TGTGCCAGTAGTACCGGGACAGGGGAAGGAGAGACCCAGTACTTC
. | few | TRBJ2-7 | TRBV6-1 | CASSKGGLYEQYF | TGTGCCAGCAGTAAAGGGGGGCTTTACGAGCAGTACTTC
. | few | TRBJ1-2 | TRBV28 | CASSLARLNYGYTF | TGTGCCAGCAGTTTAGCACGGTTAAACTATGGCTACACCTTC
. | many | TRBJ2-2 | TRBV6-5 | CASQKSQGTTGELFF | TGTGCCAGCCAGAAGAGTCAGGGGACCACCGGGGAGCTGTTTTTT
TRBD2 | many | TRBJ2-5 | TRBV20-1 | CSAIRLAGAKETQYF | TGCAGTGCTATTAGACTAGCGGGGGCAAAAGAGACCCAGTACTTC
. | many | TRBJ1-2 | TRBV5-1 | CASSLGPAYGYTF | TGCGCCAGCAGCCTGGGACCCGCCTATGGCTACACCTTC
. | many | TRBJ2-2 | TRBV29-1 | CSVELETGELFF | TGCAGCGTTGAATTAGAAACCGGGGAGCTGTTTTTT
. | . | TRBJ2-2 | TRBV12-3/TRBV12-4 | CASTGQTNTGELFF | TGTGCCAGCACCGGGCAAACGAACACCGGGGAGCTGTTTTTT